The present T cell receptor beta chain was sequenced within a study of vaccination effects on CD4 cells after COVID-19 (dated by TCRdb to between 2021 and 2024). In terms of the full investigation: Post-vaccine samples across the study were collected a median of 72 days after the second dose, with a range of 14 to 241. The study compared SARS-CoV-2 spike-specific CD4+ TCR repertoires before and after mRNA vaccination in COVID-19 convalescent patients and infection-naive vaccine recipients. Altogether, some 11 COVID-19 convalescent patients and a few SARS-CoV-2-naive healthy vaccine recipients made up the full study. The Oncomine TCR Beta short-read assay on an Illumina iSeq 100 was used to sequence cultures from other donors in the study. Findings and caveats that apply to the study as a whole: Only a small number of convalescent patients were included, and no early post-infection timepoints were available, which limited the study. Among healthy vaccine recipients, nearly all vaccine-induced clones were SARS-CoV-2 mono-reactive, and just 1 of 255 was cross-reactive with common cold coronaviruses. At late post-vaccination timepoints, both infection-induced and vaccine-induced clones showed marked clonal contraction, consistent with waning T cell responses.

In the ViraFEST assay, PBMC were stimulated with viral peptide pools, and TCR sequencing was then used to find antigen-specific CD4+ T cell clonotypes based on their expansion. After roughly 11 days of culture, CD4+ T cells were isolated with the EasySep CD4+ T cell isolation kit. Each participant received two doses of an mRNA SARS-CoV-2 vaccine, either BNT162b2 or mRNA-1273. The absence of prior SARS-CoV-2 infection in healthy vaccine recipients was confirmed by negative nucleocapsid antibodies before and after vaccination. Approximately 2.1 million PBMC per well were cultured in IMDM with around 5% human AB serum, roughly 10 IU/ml IL-2 and gentamicin, plus 10 ug/ml peptides. Half of the culture medium was replaced with fresh IL-2-containing medium on days 3 and 7. Unless noted otherwise, every peptide stimulation condition was grown in triplicate wells. PBMC were separated from whole blood using Ficoll-Paque Plus gradient centrifugation and were then either cryopreserved at -140C or used fresh. The overlapping peptide pools covered the spike proteins of SARS-CoV-2 as well as those of the common cold coronaviruses HCoV-NL63, HCoV-OC43 and HCoV-229E. The QIAamp micro DNA kit was used to extract genomic DNA from the cultured CD4+ T cells.

This clone was detected once. There is no known antigen for this receptor. The input lacks base qualities; no much larger clone sits a single base away. CDR1 MGHDK and CDR2 SYGVNS are derived from the germline V gene. From its cysteine to its phenylalanine, the CDR3 spans 14 amino acids. Kept here is only the CDR3 DNA, which spans 42 bases and is read in frame from base 1. V and J are truncated by 6 bases and 14 bases respectively, leaving an intervening sequence of 22 bases. The library came from the immunoSEQ multiplex PCR assay. DNA from the cultured, isolated CD4+ T cells was subjected to TCR beta CDR3 sequencing. Per the original workflow: Non-productive TCR sequences were removed, reads were trimmed to the CDR3 region, and CDR3s of at least 7 amino acids were retained. The MANAFEST web app was used to pick out antigen-specific clonotypes by comparing their expansion in peptide wells with that in reference cultures. For clones to be considered positive, expansion at FDR<0.05 versus reference and all other wells, an odds ratio above 5, and a frequency above 0.1% in two replicate wells were required. A clonotype was called cross-reactive if it was significantly expanded both in SARS-CoV-2 spike wells and in at least one common cold coronavirus spike condition. Using the stringdist R package, CDR3 similarity was measured by Levenshtein distance, and unrooted trees were constructed with ape in R 3.6.1. The clones in this table, taken by TCRdb from immuneACCESS, are in-frame only. Not every clone is retained; where verified, under half of the shortfall comes from an unresolved V gene, and the cause of the rest is unknown. V, J and clone size derive from that table, while D and trimming were established from the DNA sequence. The sample records more than 13,000 clones, about 74% of which are singletons. Roughly 24% of the sample rests with the top ten.

The sequence derives from a human donor who received a COVID-19 vaccine. The V and J segments used are TRBV25-1 and TRBJ1-4; TRBD1 might be the D gene, on 5 matching bases. Sequences were derived from CD4+ T cells from PBMCs cultured with HCoV-NL63 spike peptides, sampled after COVID-19 vaccination. The cell subset or site label, as the study defines it: HCoV-NL63 spike overlapping peptide pool stimulation. The DNA reads TGTGCCAGCAGACTGGGGGGATCGGCCGGAACCCTGTTTTTT. Translated, this gives CASRLGGSAGTLFF.